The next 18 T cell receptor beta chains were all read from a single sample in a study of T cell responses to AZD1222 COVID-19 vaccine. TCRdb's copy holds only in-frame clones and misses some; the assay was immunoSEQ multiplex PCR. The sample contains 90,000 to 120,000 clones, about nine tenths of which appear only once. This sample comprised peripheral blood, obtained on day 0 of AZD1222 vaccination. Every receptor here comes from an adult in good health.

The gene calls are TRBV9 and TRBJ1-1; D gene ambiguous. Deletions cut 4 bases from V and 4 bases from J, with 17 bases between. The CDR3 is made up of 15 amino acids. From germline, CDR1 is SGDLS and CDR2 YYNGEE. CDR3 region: CASSTRGGWSTEAFF. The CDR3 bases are TGTGCCAGCAGCACTAGAGGTGGTTGGAGCACTGAAGCTTTCTTT. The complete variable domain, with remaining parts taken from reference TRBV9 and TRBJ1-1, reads DSGVTQTPKHLITATGQRVTLRCSPRSGDLSVYWYQQSLDQGLQFLIQYYNGEERAKGNILERFSAQQFPDLHSELNLSSLELGDSALYFCASSTRGGWSTEAFFGQGTRLTVV.

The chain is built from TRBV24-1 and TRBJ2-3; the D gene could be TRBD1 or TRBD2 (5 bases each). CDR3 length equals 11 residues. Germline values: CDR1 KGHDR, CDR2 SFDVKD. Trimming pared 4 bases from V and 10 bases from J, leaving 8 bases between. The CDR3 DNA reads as TGTGCCACCAGTGACGGGACCCCGCAGTATTTT. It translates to CATSDGTPQYF.

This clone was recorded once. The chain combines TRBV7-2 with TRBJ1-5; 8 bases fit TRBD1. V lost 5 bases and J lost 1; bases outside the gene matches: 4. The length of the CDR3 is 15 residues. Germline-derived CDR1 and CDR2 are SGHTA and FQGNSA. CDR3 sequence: CASSRGTGSNQPQHF. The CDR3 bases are TGTGCCAGCAGCCGGGGGACAGGCAGCAATCAGCCCCAGCATTTT.

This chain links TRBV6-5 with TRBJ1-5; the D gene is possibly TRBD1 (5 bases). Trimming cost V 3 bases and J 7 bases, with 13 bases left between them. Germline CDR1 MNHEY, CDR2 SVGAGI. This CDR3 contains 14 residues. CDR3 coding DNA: TGTGCCAGCAGTTATGAGGGGAAGGGGCAGCCCCAGCATTTT. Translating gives CASSYEGKGQPQHF.

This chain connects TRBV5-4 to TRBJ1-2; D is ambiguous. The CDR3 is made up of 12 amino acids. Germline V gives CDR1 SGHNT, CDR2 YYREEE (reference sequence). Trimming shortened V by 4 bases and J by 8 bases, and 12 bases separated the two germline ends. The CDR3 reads CASSQDSRGYTF. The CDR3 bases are TGTGCCAGCAGCCAAGATTCGCGGGGCTACACCTTC.

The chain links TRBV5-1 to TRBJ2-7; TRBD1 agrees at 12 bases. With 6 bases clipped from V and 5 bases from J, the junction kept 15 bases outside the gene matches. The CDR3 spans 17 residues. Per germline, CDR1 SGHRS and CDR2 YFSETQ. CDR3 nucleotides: TGCGCCAGCACCACCGGGACAGGGGGCGCTGGGAGGGACGAGCAGTACTTC. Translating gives CASTTGTGGAGRDEQYF.

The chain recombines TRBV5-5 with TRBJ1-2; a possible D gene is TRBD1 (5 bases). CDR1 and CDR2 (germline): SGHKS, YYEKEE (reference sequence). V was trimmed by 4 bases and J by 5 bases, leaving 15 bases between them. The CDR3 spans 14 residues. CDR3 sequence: CASSPNRFKYGYTF. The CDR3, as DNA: TGTGCCAGCAGCCCTAACAGGTTCAAATATGGCTACACCTTC.

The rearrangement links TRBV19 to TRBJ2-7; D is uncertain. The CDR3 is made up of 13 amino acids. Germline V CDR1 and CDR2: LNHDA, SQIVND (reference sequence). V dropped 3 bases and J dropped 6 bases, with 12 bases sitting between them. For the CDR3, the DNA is TGTGCCAGTAGTATTGGAGTCTCCCTCGAGCAGTACTTC. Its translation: CASSIGVSLEQYF.

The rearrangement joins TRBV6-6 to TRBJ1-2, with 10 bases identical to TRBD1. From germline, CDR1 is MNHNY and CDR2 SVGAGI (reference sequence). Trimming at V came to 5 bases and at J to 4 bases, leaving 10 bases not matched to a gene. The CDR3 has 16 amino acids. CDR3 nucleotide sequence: TGTGCCAGCAGTCGACCTCGGGACAGGGGAGGCTATGGCTACACCTTC. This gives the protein CASSRPRDRGGYGYTF.

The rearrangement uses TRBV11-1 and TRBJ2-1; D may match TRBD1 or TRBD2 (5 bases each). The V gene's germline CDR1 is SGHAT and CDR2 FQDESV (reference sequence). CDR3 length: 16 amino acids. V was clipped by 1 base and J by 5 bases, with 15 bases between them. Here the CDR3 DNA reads TGTGCCAGCAGCTTAGTGCTTAGTGGGGGAGACAATGAGCAGTTCTTC. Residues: CASSLVLSGGDNEQFF.

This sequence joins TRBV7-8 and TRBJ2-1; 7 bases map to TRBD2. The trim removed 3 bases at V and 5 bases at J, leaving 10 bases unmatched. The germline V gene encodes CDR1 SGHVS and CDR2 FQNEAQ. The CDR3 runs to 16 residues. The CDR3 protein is CASSFSLVGGNNEQFF. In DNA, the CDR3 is TGTGCCAGCAGCTTTTCACTAGTGGGGGGGAACAATGAGCAGTTCTTC.

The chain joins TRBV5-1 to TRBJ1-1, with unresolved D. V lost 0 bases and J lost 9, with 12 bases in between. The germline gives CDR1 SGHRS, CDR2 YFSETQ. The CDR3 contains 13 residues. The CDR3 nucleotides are TGCGCCAGCAGCTTGGCCGAACACCCGAAAGCTTTCTTT. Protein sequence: CASSLAEHPKAFF.

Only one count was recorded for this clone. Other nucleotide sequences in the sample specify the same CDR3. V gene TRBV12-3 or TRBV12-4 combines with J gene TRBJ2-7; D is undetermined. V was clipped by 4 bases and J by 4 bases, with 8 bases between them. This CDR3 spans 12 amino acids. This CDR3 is CASSYPRYEQYF. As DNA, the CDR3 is TGTGCCAGCAGTTACCCCAGGTACGAGCAGTACTTC.

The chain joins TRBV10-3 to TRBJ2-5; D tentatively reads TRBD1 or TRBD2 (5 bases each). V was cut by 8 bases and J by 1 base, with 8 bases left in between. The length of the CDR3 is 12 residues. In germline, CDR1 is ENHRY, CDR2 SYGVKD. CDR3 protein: CAIGGSQETQYF. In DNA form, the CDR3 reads TGTGCCATCGGGGGAAGCCAAGAGACCCAGTACTTC.

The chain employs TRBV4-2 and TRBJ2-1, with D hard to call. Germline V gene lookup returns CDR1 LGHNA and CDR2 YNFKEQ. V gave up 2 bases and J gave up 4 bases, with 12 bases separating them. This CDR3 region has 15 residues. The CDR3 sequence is CASSQQFLNYNEQFF. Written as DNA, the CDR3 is TGTGCCAGCAGCCAACAGTTCCTGAATTACAATGAGCAGTTCTTC.

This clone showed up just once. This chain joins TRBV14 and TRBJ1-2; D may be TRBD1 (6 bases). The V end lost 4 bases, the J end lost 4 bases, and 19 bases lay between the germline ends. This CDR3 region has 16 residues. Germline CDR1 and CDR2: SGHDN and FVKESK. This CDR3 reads CASSRTLWTVSYGYTF. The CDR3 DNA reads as TGTGCCAGCAGCCGAACCCTCTGGACAGTTAGCTATGGCTACACCTTC.

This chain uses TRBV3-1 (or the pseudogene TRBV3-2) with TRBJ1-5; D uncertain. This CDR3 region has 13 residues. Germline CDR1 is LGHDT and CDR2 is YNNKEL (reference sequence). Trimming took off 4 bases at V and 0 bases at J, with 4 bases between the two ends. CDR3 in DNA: TGTGCCAGCAGCCCCTATAGCAATCAGCCCCAGCATTTT. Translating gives CASSPYSNQPQHF.

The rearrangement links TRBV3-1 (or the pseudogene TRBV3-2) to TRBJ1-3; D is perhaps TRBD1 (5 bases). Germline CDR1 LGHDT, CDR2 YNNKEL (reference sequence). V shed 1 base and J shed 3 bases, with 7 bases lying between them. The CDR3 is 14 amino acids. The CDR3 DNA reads TGTGCCAGCAGCCAAGCACAGGTTGGAAACACCATATATTTT. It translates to CASSQAQVGNTIYF.